This T cell receptor beta chain came from a study of cytomegalovirus exposure and HLA in healthy donors. PCR was performed using 60 Vbeta and 13 Jbeta primers. TCRdb's table, derived via immunoSEQ multiplex PCR, lists solely in-frame clones and lacks some. The sample shows about 100,000 clones, around 80% of them seen only once. The CDR3 is 16 amino acids. This receptor was taken from a female donor in good health and CMV-seropositive. Input material: PBMCs. The chain couples TRBV7-5 to TRBJ1-5; TRBD1 was called by the table and not checked on the DNA. TRBV7-5 is flagged as a pseudogene. The CDR3 sequence: CARSPKTAHSNQPQHF. For the CDR3, the DNA is TGTGCCAGAAGCCCCAAGACAGCACATAGCAATCAGCCCCAGCATTTT.